This T cell receptor (beta chain) was profiled in a study of T-cell reconstitution after alpha-beta-depleted transplantation in children. Findings and limits, study-wide: Recipient T cells and thymic progenitors that survived were the source of the high TCRbeta diversity seen at day 60 in some patients. At the one-year point after transplant, T-cell counts and TCRbeta diversity were found to come mostly from T cells that had been newly produced. Several hundred graft clones that had expanded were reportedly the source of alpha-beta T cells about two months after transplant.

Turning to this clonotype: Its antigen is unknown. Given a much more abundant clone one base away, this may be a read error.

The CDR3 sequence is 19 residues long. CDR1 and CDR2 (germline): LGHNA, YNFKEQ. Unique molecular identifiers were incorporated when the TCRbeta library was constructed. TCRdb processed the PCR reads anew with MiXCR; each CDR3 protein has one entry. The repertoire holds approximately 190,000 distinct CDR3 sequences, with around 5.9% as singletons. This clonotype was obtained from a girl in the first two years of life with combined immunodeficiency, due to receive a stem cell transplant. Sample: PBMCs, taken before TCRalphabeta/CD19-depleted stem cell transplant. The chain employs TRBV4-2 and TRBJ2-1, with 13 nucleotides matching TRBD2. The CDR3 DNA is TGTGCCAGCAGCACCCCGACTAGCGGGAGGATGATAACCTACAATCAGCAGTTCTTC. Its protein is CASSTPTSGRMITYNQQFF.